The 15 T cell receptor beta chains listed next were all sequenced from one sample in a study of cytomegalovirus exposure and HLA in healthy donors. 60 Vbeta and 13 Jbeta primers were used in PCR. Measured with immunoSEQ multiplex PCR; TCRdb has only the in-frame clones, and not every one. The sample shows about 110,000 clones, nearly 80% of them seen only once. Sequenced sample: PBMCs. The receptors were gathered from a man aged 30 to 45 in good health and CMV-seronegative.

Turning to this clone: Its ends do not fully match the called genes, so a read error is possible. V and J are TRBV6-4 and TRBJ2-7; possibly TRBD1 for D (5 bases). The CDR3 contains 13 residues. The germline gives CDR1 MRHNA, CDR2 SNTAGT. The CDR3 DNA follows: TGTGCCAGCAGTGACTCGCCCCAGGGTATACAGCACTTC. It translates to CASSDSPQGIQHF.

This clone was observed once. The rearrangement joins TRBV4-3 to TRBJ2-1; weak D call: TRBD2 (6 bases). The CDR3 consists of 16 residues. CDR1 is LGHNA, CDR2 YSLEER, per germline. V lost 1 base to trimming and J lost 5 bases, with 15 bases between them. The DNA of the CDR3 is TGCGCCAGCAGCCAAGTGTTACTCCGGGAGCACAATGAGCAGTTCTTC. Translated, it gives CASSQVLLREHNEQFF.

V usage is TRBV9 and J usage is TRBJ2-4, with 10 bases matching TRBD1. CDR1 SGDLS and CDR2 YYNGEE come from the germline V gene. V lost 0 bases to trimming and J lost 0 bases; unmatched junction nucleotides: 12. This CDR3 comprises 20 residues. In DNA form, the CDR3 reads TGTGCCAGCAGCGTAGCTGACGCGGGCGACAGGGGGCTAGCCAAAAACATTCAGTACTTC. Its protein is CASSVADAGDRGLAKNIQYF.

The chain joins TRBV19 to TRBJ2-7, with 12 bases matching TRBD2. The ends lost 6 bases at V and 2 bases at J; junction bases unmatched: 5. The germline V gene has CDR1 LNHDA and CDR2 SQIVND (reference sequence). This CDR3 spans 15 amino acids. CDR3 in DNA: TGTGCCAGTAGGTCGACTAGCGGGAGAACCTACGAGCAGTACTTC. Translating it yields CASRSTSGRTYEQYF.

This clone was detected only once. The rearrangement links TRBV6-5 to TRBJ2-1; 7 bases line up with TRBD1. This CDR3 spans 12 amino acids. Germline loops: CDR1 MNHEY, CDR2 SVGAGI. The ends lost 5 bases at V and 7 bases at J; junction bases unmatched: 2. CDR3 DNA sequence: TGTGCCAGCAGTCCACAGGGGAATGAGCAGTTCTTC. This sequence encodes CASSPQGNEQFF.

The chain recombines TRBV29-1 with TRBJ2-3, with D perhaps matching TRBD1 (5 bases). V dropped 6 bases and J dropped 6 bases, with 10 bases sitting between them. The germline CDR1 and CDR2 sequences are SQVTM and ANQGSEA. The CDR3 length is 11 residues. The CDR3 reads CSVTPGDTQYF. The CDR3 DNA follows: TGCAGCGTCACCCCAGGGGATACGCAGTATTTT.

This clone was found a few times. CDR3: CASSLDLQSDEQFF. The DNA for the CDR3 is TGTGCCAGCAGCTTAGACCTACAGTCCGATGAGCAGTTCTTC. The rearrangement joins TRBV7-7 to TRBJ2-1; D is unclear. Per the germline V gene, CDR1 is SSHAT and CDR2 is FNYEAQ (reference sequence). V was clipped by 1 base and J by 8 bases, with 12 bases between them. The CDR3 totals 14 residues.

This clone has just one count. This chain joins TRBV10-1 and TRBJ1-2, with 9 bases matching TRBD1. The CDR3 length is 15 residues. CDR1 WNHNN and CDR2 SYGVQD come from the germline V gene (reference sequence). The J segment lost 2 bases and the V segment lost 6 bases, leaving 7 bases of the junction unmatched. The CDR3 sequence: CASSSGTGKNYGYTF. The CDR3, as DNA: TGCGCCAGCAGCTCCGGGACAGGGAAGAACTATGGCTACACCTTC.

The chain links TRBV5-4 to TRBJ2-2; D is perhaps TRBD1 (5 bases). Germline lookup yields CDR1 SGHNT and CDR2 YYREEE (reference sequence). V lost 0 bases, J lost 3 bases, and 9 bases lay in between. This CDR3 is built from 15 residues. The CDR3 spells CASSLVGADTGELFF. DNA of the CDR3: TGTGCCAGCAGCTTGGTAGGGGCGGACACCGGGGAGCTGTTTTTT.

The CDR3 region is CASSVPRVTGELFF. CDR3 coding DNA: TGCGCCAGCAGCGTTCCCAGGGTTACCGGGGAGCTGTTTTTT. The chain joins TRBV5-1 to TRBJ2-2; possible D gene TRBD1, 5 bases. V lost 4 bases to trimming and J lost 5 bases, with 12 bases between them. The CDR3 runs 14 residues. Looked up from germline, CDR1 is SGHRS and CDR2 is YFSETQ.

The chain employs TRBV29-1 and TRBJ1-3, with D uncertain. The CDR3 totals 17 residues. Germline V gene lookup returns CDR1 SQVTM and CDR2 ANQGSEA. V was shortened by 0 bases and J by 0 bases, with 15 bases between the two germline ends. The CDR3 loop is CSVEDPYRLSSGNTIYF. The CDR3 DNA follows: TGCAGCGTTGAAGATCCCTACCGACTGAGCTCTGGAAACACCATATATTTT.

The V call is TRBV6-5, the J call TRBJ1-5, with D uncertain. This CDR3 is 15 amino acids long. Trimming took 5 bases from V and 0 from J, leaving 11 bases between them. From germline, CDR1 is MNHEY and CDR2 SVGAGI. CDR3 sequence (DNA): TGTGCCAGCAGTCCAACAGAATATAGCAATCAGCCCCAGCATTTT. Amino acids: CASSPTEYSNQPQHF.

The V call is TRBV30, the J call TRBJ1-1; TRBD1 aligns across 8 bases. Trimming cost V 3 bases and J 5 bases; bases outside gene matches: 8. CDR1 and CDR2 from the germline V gene are GTSNPN and SVGIG (reference sequence). CDR3 size: 14 residues. The CDR3 sequence is CAWRWRTGKTEAFF. DNA for the CDR3: TGTGCCTGGAGGTGGAGGACAGGGAAGACTGAAGCTTTCTTT. The full variable domain, its missing parts supplied by reference TRBV30 and TRBJ1-1, is SQTIHQWPATLVQPVGSPLSLECTVEGTSNPNLYWYRQAAGRGLQLLFYSVGIGQISSEVPQNLSASRPQDRQFILSSKKLLLSDSGFYLCAWRWRTGKTEAFFGQGTRLTVV.

The rearrangement uses TRBV11-3 and TRBJ2-1, with 8 nucleotides matching TRBD1. Trimming cost V 5 bases and J 4 bases; bases outside gene matches: 4. This CDR3 region has 14 residues. The V gene's germline CDR1 is SGHNT and CDR2 YENEEA. The CDR3 loop is CASSMDREYNEQFF. CDR3 nucleotides: TGTGCCAGCAGCATGGACAGGGAGTACAATGAGCAGTTCTTC.

The chain is built from TRBV7-2 and TRBJ2-1, with 9 nucleotides matching TRBD2. Germline-derived CDR1 and CDR2 are SGHTA and FQGNSA. The CDR3 runs to 17 residues. Trimming at V came to 4 bases and at J to 4 bases, leaving 11 bases not matched to a gene. The CDR3 bases are TGTGCCAGCAGCTCCCTTAGGGGCGGGAGGGGTTACAATGAGCAGTTCTTC. Amino acids: CASSSLRGGRGYNEQFF.